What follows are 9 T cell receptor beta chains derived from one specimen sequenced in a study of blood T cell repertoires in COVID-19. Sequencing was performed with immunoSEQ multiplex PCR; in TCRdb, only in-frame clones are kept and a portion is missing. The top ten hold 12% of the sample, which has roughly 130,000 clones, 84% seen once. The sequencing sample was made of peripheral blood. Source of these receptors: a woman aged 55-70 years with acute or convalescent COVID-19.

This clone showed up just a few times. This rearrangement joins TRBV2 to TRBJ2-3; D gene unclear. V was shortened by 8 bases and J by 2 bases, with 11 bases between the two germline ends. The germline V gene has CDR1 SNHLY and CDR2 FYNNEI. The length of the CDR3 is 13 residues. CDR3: CASLERNTDTQYF. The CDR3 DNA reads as TGTGCCAGCCTTGAGCGTAACACAGATACGCAGTATTTT.

CDR3: CASIADKAFSNTEAFF. CDR3 nucleotides: TGTGCCAGCATCGCAGACAAAGCCTTTTCGAACACTGAAGCTTTCTTT. V is TRBV2 and J is TRBJ1-1; D call uncertain. Trimming removed 7 bases at V and 1 base at J, with 19 bases between. The germline CDR1 and CDR2 sequences are SNHLY and FYNNEI. The CDR3 is made up of 16 amino acids.

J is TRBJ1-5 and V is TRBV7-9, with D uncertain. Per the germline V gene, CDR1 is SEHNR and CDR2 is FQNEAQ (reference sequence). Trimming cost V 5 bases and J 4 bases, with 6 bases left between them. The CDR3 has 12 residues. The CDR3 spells CASSVRNQPQHF. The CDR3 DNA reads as TGTGCCAGCAGCGTACGGAATCAGCCCCAGCATTTT.

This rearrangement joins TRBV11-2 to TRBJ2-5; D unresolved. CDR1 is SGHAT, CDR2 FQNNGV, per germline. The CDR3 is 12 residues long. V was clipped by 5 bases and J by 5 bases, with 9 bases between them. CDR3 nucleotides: TGTGCCAGCAGCCGTAGCCGGGAGACCCAGTACTTC. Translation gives CASSRSRETQYF.

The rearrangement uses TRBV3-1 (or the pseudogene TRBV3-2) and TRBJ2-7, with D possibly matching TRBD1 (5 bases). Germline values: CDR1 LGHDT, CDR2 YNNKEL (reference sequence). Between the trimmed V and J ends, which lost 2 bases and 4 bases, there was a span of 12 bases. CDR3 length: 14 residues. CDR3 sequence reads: CASSQSQGIYEQYF. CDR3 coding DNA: TGTGCCAGCAGCCAATCCCAGGGAATTTACGAGCAGTACTTC.

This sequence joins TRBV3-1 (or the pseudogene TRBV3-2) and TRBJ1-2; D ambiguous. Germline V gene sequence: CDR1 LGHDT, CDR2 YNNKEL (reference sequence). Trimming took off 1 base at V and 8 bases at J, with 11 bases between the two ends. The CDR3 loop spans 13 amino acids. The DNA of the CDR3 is TGTGCCAGCAGCCAAGCCGGGTGGCGGGGCTACACCTTC. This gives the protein CASSQAGWRGYTF.

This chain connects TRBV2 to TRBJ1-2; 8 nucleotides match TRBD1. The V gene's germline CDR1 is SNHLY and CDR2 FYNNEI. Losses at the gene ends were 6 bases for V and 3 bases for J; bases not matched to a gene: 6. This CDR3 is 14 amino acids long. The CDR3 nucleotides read TGTGCCAGCAGGCCTAGACAGGGGTACTATGGCTACACCTTC. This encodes CASRPRQGYYGYTF. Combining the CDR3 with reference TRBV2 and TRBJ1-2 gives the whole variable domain EPEVTQTPSHQVTQMGQEVILRCVPISNHLYFYWYRQILGQKVEFLVSFYNNEISEKSEIFDDQFSVERPDGSNFTLKIRSTKLEDSAMYFCASRPRQGYYGYTFGSGTRLTVV.

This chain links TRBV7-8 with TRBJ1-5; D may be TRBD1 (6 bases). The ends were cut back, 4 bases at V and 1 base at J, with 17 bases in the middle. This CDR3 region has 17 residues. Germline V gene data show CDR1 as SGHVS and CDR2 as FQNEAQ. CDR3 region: CASSSEGGGASNQPQHF. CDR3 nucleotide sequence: TGTGCCAGCAGCTCCGAGGGTGGGGGGGCGAGCAATCAGCCCCAGCATTTT.

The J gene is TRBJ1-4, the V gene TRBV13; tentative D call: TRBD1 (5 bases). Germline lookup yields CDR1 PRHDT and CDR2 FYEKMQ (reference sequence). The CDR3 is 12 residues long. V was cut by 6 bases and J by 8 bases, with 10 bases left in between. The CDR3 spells CASRGLGEKLFF. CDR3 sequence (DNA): TGTGCCAGCAGGGGGCTGGGGGAAAAACTGTTTTTT.